This T cell receptor beta chain was identified in a study of cytomegalovirus exposure and HLA in healthy donors. Whole-study results and caveats: TCR beta sequences reportedly predicted most subjects' HLA-A and HLA-B alleles accurately.

13 Jbeta primers and 60 Vbeta primers were used for the PCR. TCRdb keeps only in-frame clones here, not all; method: immunoSEQ multiplex PCR. This table holds fewer than 200,000 clones, nearly 80% found once. As for this clone: Its antigen is as yet unknown.

The CDR3 runs to 13 residues. Germline-derived CDR1 and CDR2 are SGHRS and YFSETQ. The V end lost 0 bases, the J end lost 7 bases, and 10 bases lay between the germline ends. This chain joins TRBV5-1 and TRBJ2-5, with unresolved D. The receptor comes from a man aged 18 to 35 in good health and CMV-seropositive. The sequenced material came from PBMCs. The CDR3 nucleotides are TGCGCCAGCAGCTTGGCAGAGAGGAGGACCCAGTACTTC. This gives the protein CASSLAERRTQYF. Together with reference TRBV5-1 and TRBJ2-5, the CDR3 gives the full variable domain: KAGVTQTPRYLIKTRGQQVTLSCSPISGHRSVSWYQQTPGQGLQFLFEYFSETQRNKGNFPGRFSGRQFSNSRSEMNVSTLELGDSALYLCASSLAERRTQYFGPGTRLLVL.